The clone carrying this T cell receptor beta chain has just a few counts. Its target is not known. This entry belongs to a study of PD-1 blockade in mismatch repair-deficient tumors. Study-level information: Enrolled about 2012-2016, patients had progressing, pretreated mismatch repair-deficient cancers of 11 to 13 types.

Trimming removed 1 base at V and 2 bases at J, with 9 bases between. Germline assignment: CDR1 SGHVS and CDR2 FQNEAQ. CDR3 length: 14 residues. PCR or immunohistochemistry showed mismatch repair deficiency in every enrolled patient. A few pembrolizumab responders had their TCRs sequenced. The method was immunoSEQ multiplex PCR; TCRdb's version includes in-frame clones alone and lacks a portion of them. In the table there are 56,000 or so clones, roughly 75% of which are singletons. Study-wide results and limits: Rapid post-treatment expansion, then contraction, generally preceding radiologic response, marked tumor-resident clones.

Sequenced here: peripheral blood, sampled 4 weeks after starting pembrolizumab. The source of this sequence is an adult with mismatch repair-deficient cancer. The chain links TRBV7-8 to TRBJ2-7; D ambiguous. The CDR3 here is CASSLEFGPYEQYF. The CDR3 region has the DNA TGTGCCAGCAGCTTAGAATTCGGCCCCTACGAGCAGTACTTC.